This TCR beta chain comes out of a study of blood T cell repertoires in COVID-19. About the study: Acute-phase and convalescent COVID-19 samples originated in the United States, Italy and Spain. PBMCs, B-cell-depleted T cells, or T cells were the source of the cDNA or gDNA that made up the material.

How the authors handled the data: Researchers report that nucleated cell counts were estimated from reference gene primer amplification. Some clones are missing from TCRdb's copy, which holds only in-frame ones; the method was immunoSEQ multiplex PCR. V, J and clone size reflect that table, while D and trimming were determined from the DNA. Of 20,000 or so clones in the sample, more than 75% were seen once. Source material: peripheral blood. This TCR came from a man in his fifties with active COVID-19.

The CDR3 DNA follows: TGTGCCAGCAGCCCGGGACACGGGGATGTAGATACGCAGTATTTT. Translated: CASSPGHGDVDTQYF. The rearrangement uses TRBV5-4 and TRBJ2-3; perhaps TRBD1 as D (6 bases). The CDR3 covers 15 residues. The germline CDR1 and CDR2 sequences are SGHNT and YYREEE (reference sequence). V was trimmed by 4 bases and J by 5 bases, leaving 17 bases between them.